This T cell receptor (beta chain) was sequenced for a study of cytomegalovirus exposure and HLA in healthy donors. In regard to this clone: Its antigen remains unidentified.

CDR3 size: 16 residues. The V gene's germline CDR1 is SNHLY and CDR2 FYNNEI. J gave up 8 bases and V 6 bases, and 14 bases lay outside the gene matches. The PCR had 60 Vbeta and 13 Jbeta primers. Produced via immunoSEQ multiplex PCR; TCRdb's table is partial and in-frame only. This sample has some 150,000 clones; approximately 74% occur once, and the top ten carry 2% to 2.5%. Study findings and constraints: Evidence from a later analysis indicated that most CMV-associated TCR beta chains looked HLA-restricted. In a later analysis, at a false discovery rate of 0.05, approximately 18,000 TCR beta sequences were associated with HLA alleles. In vitro experiments confirmed that a few CMV-associated chains were specific for CMV antigens. Data from an earlier analysis indicated that most TCR beta V segments were productive either about 87% or about 30% of the time.

The clonotype originates from a man in his thirties or forties in good health and CMV-seronegative. Sequenced material: PBMCs. V gene TRBV2 combines with J gene TRBJ1-4; 8 nucleotides match TRBD1. For the CDR3, the DNA is TGTGCCAGCAGCGCTAAAGGGGTGACAGGGGCCGAAAAACTGTTTTTT. This encodes CASSAKGVTGAEKLFF.